This T cell receptor (beta chain) was sequenced during a study of blood T cells in healthy people across ages. The V and J ends lost 2 bases and 5 bases respectively, with 11 bases between them. CDR1 is KGHSH and CDR2 is LQKENI in the germline V gene. The CDR3 loop spans 14 amino acids. Next came a second PCR, run for roughly 6 to 11 cycles, which used a sample-barcoded 5' primer along with a J-beta primer mix. MiXCR was run by TCRdb on the 5' RACE reads, yielding one entry per CDR3 protein. The sample records roughly 700,000 distinct CDR3 sequences, approximately 29% being singletons. The chain links TRBV18 to TRBJ2-3, with TRBD2 as a possible D gene (6 bases). Sequencing was carried out using blood. This TCR came from a woman of 80 years or more in good health. The CDR3 bases are TGTGCCAGCTCACCAACGGACTATGGAGATACGCAGTATTTT. Translating it yields CASSPTDYGDTQYF.